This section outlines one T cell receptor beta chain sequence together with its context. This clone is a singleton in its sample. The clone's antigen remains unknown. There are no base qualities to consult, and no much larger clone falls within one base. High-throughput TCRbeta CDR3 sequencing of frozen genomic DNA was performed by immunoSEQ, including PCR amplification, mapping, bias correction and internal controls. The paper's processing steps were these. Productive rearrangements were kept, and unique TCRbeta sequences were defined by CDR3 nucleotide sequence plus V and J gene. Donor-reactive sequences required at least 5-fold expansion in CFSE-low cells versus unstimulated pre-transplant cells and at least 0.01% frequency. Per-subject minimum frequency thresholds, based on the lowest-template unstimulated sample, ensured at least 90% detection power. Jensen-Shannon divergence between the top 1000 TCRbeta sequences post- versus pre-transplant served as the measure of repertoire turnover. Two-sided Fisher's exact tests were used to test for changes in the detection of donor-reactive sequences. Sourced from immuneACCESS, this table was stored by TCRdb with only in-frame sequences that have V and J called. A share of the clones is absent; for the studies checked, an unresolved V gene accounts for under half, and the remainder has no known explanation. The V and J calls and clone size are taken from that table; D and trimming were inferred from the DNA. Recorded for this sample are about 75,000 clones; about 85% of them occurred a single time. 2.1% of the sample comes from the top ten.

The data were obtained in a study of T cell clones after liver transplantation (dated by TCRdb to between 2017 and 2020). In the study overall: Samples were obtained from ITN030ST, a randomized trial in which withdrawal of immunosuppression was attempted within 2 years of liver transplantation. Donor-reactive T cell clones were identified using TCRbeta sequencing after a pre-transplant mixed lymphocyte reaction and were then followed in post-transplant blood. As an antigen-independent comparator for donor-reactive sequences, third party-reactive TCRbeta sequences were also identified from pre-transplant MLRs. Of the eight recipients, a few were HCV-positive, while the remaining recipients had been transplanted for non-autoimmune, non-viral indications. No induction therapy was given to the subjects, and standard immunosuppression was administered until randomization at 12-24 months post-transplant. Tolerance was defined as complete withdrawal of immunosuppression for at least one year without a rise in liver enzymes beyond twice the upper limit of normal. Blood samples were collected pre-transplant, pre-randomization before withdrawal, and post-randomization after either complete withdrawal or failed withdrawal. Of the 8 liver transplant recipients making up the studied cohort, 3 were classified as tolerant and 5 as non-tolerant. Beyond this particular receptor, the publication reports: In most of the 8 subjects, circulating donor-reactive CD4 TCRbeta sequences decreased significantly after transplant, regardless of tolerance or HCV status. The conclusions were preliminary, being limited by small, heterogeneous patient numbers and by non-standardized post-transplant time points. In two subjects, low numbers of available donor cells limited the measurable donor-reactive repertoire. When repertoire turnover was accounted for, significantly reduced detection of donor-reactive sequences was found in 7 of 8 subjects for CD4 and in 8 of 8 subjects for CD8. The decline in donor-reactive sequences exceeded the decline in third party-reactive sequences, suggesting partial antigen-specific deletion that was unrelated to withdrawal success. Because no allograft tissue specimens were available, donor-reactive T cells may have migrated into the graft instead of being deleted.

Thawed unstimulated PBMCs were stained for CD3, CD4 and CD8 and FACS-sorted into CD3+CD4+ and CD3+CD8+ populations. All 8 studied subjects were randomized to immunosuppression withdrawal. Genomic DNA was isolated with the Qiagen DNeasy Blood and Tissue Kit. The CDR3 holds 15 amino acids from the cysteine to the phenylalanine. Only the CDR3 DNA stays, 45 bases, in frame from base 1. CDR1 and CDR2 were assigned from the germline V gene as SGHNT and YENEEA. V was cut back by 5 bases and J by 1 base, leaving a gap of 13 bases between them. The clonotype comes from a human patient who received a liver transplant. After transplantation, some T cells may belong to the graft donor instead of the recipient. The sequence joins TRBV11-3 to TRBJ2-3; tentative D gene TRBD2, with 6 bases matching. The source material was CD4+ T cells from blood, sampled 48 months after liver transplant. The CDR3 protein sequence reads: CASSPGGVRTDTQYF. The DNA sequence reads TGTGCCAGCAGCCCTGGCGGGGTACGCACAGATACGCAGTATTTT.